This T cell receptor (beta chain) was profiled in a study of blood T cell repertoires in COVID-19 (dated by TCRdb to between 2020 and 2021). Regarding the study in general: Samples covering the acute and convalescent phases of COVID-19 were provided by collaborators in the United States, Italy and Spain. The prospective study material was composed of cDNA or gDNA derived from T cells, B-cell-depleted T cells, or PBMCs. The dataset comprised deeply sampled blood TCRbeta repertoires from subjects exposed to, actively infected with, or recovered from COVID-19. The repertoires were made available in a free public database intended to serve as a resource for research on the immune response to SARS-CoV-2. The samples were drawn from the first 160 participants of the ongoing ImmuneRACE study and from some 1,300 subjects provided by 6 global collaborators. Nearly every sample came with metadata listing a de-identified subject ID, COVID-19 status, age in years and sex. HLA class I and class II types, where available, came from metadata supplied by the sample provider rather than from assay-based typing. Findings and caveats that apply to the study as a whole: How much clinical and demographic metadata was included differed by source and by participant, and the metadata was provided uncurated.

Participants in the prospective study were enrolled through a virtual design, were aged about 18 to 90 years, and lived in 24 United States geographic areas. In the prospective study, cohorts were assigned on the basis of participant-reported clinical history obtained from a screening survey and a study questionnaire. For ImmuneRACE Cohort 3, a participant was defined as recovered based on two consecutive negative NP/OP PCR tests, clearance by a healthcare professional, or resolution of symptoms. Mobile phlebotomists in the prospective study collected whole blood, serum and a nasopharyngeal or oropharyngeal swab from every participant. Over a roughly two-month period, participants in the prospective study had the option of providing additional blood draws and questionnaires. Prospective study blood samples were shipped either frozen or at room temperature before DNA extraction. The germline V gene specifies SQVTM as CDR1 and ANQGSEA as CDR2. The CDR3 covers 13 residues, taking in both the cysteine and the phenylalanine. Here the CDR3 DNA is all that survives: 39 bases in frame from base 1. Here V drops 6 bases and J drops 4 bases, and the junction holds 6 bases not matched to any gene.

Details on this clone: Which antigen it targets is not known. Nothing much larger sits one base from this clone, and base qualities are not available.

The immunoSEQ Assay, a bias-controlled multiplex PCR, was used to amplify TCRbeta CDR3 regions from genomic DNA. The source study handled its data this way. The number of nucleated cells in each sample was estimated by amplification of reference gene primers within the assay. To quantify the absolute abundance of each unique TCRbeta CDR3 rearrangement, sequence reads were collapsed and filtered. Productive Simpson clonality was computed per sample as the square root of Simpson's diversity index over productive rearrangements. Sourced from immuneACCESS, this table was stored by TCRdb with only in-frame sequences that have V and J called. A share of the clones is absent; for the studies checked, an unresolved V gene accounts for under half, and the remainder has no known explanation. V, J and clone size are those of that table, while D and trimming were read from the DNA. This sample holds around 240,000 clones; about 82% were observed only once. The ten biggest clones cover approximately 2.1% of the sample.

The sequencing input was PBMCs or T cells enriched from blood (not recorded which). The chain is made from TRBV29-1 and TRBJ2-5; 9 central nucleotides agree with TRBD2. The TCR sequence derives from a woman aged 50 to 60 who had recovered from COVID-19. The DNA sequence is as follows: TGCAGCGTAACCGGGACTAGCAGAGAGACCCAGTACTTC. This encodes CSVTGTSRETQYF.